Each of the 2 T cell receptor beta chains below was sequenced from the same sample in a study of blood T cell repertoires in COVID-19. Some clones are missing from TCRdb's copy, which holds only in-frame ones; the method was immunoSEQ multiplex PCR. The repertoire includes about 300,000 clones, approximately 83% of them detected once, and 10% to 15% sits in the top ten. Material for sequencing was peripheral blood. These receptors were taken from a human donor in a cohort sampled during active COVID-19.

This clone was picked up a small number of times. The chain is built from TRBV30 and TRBJ1-2, with unresolved D. Trimming pared 0 bases from V and 5 bases from J, leaving 10 bases between. This CDR3 is built from 13 residues. The germline V gene has CDR1 GTSNPN and CDR2 SVGIG (reference sequence). The CDR3 region has the DNA TGTGCCTGGAGTGTACGGAGAATTTATGGCTACACCTTC. Translated: CAWSVRRIYGYTF. The full variable domain, completed using reference TRBV30 and TRBJ1-2, is SQTIHQWPATLVQPVGSPLSLECTVEGTSNPNLYWYRQAAGRGLQLLFYSVGIGQISSEVPQNLSASRPQDRQFILSSKKLLLSDSGFYLCAWSVRRIYGYTFGSGTRLTVV.

This chain connects TRBV5-6 to TRBJ2-7; TRBD1 is a possible D gene (6 bases). V was clipped by 2 bases and J by 2 bases, with 11 bases between them. Germline-derived CDR1 and CDR2 are SGHDT and YYEEEE. The CDR3 runs 14 residues. The CDR3 nucleotides read TGTGCCAGCAGCTTTGAACAGGGAACCTACGAGCAGTACTTC. This codes for CASSFEQGTYEQYF.